Given below is one T cell receptor beta chain in context. Its specificity is not known. At one boundary the junction diverges from the germline segment, which might be a read error. Preparation methods for the bulk TCR libraries were those previously described, with listed TCR primers. A single record per CDR3 protein comes from TCRdb applying MiXCR to the PCR reads. The sample consists of some 680,000 distinct CDR3 sequences, 25% of them appearing once. This specimen belongs to a study of molecular identifiers for immune sequencing clone quantification. The study, taken as a whole, reports: Naive cells had under 1% of molecules in clones above 20 RNA copies, effectors over 97%.

There are 15 residues in the CDR3. The V gene's germline CDR1 is MNHEY and CDR2 SMNVEV (reference sequence). This receptor was obtained from a human donor in good health. Some libraries in this study had Jurkat cell RNA spiked in. The sequenced sample consisted of naive CD8+ T cells from blood, with Jurkat cell RNA spiked in. As for subset: FACS-sorted CD8+CD4-CCR7+CD45RA+ naive T cells. This sequence joins TRBV27 and TRBJ2-2; D is possibly TRBD2 (6 bases). DNA for the CDR3: TGTGCCAGCAGCGAGCTAGCGACGAACACCGAGGAGCTGTTTTTT. Translation: CASSELATNTEELFF.